This TCR beta chain appears in the sequencing data of a study of cytomegalovirus exposure and HLA in healthy donors. Overall study context: A prior study identified 117 million unique TCR beta sequences from roughly 180 million T cells.

On this clone itself: Its antigen is unidentified.

PCR employed 60 Vbeta and 13 Jbeta primers. The protocol was immunoSEQ multiplex PCR, while the TCRdb copy is restricted to in-frame clones and leaves out a portion. The sample includes 83,000 or so clones, around 79% of them seen just once. Whole-study results and caveats: For TCR beta chains, V- and J-gene trimming was later linked to a missense DCLRE1C variant. Most TCRs appeared rarely, but some public TCRs recurred in many donors. The CMV antigen specificity of a few CMV-associated chains was confirmed through in vitro analysis.

The origin of this receptor is a female donor in good health and CMV-seronegative. The sample consisted of PBMCs.

The CDR3 region has the DNA TGTGCCAGCATCTCCGGGAGGTTGTCCACCGGGGAGCTGTTTTTT. Protein sequence: CASISGRLSTGELFF. The V call is TRBV28, the J call TRBJ2-2, with 7 bases identical to TRBD2. This CDR3 is built from 15 residues. Looked up from germline, CDR1 is MDHEN and CDR2 is SYDVKM. After removal of 7 bases from V and 4 bases from J, the junction contained 9 bases not matched to a gene.